The clone carrying this T cell receptor beta chain was counted a single time. Germline DNA was also extracted, and blood RNA was taken from unsorted whole blood. Trimming left V 1 base short and J 4 bases short, with 14 bases between. The germline CDR1 and CDR2 sequences are SGHAT and FQNNGV. This CDR3 has 15 amino acids. This specimen belongs to a study of tumor-infiltrating lymphocytes in primary liver carcinoma. A primer matching the constant region was used to make TCR beta cDNA from 500 to 650 ng of total RNA. Researchers made the TCR beta libraries by running three nested multiplex PCR rounds with slightly modified ARM-PCR. TRBV1-TRBV30 forward primers paired with a C-beta reverse primer were used in the first two PCR rounds, which ran about 11 cycles each. One entry per CDR3 protein, called by TCRdb with MiXCR from the multiplex PCR reads. Among 190,000 or so distinct CDR3 sequences listed, roughly two thirds were seen once.

The sample taken for sequencing was peripheral blood. This clonotype was sampled from a woman aged 60-75 years with primary liver carcinoma and hepatitis B virus infection. This rearrangement joins TRBV11-2 to TRBJ2-7, with D possibly matching TRBD2 (6 bases). The CDR3 loop is CASSLGLVGVYEQYF. CDR3 DNA: TGTGCCAGCAGCTTAGGACTAGTGGGAGTGTACGAGCAGTACTTC.